This TCR beta chain came from a study of T-cell memory formation after mild COVID-19. The CDR3 spans 13 residues. Germline V gene data show CDR1 as SGHTA and CDR2 as FQGTGA. The V end lost 5 bases, the J end lost 3 bases, and 8 bases lay between the germline ends. TCRdb processed the 5' RACE reads anew with MiXCR; each CDR3 protein has one entry. Among hundreds of thousands of distinct CDR3 sequences listed, about 23% were seen once. Source material: PBMCs or a T cell subset sorted from them (not recorded which). This receptor was taken from an adult woman who had mild COVID-19 (a few samples of this study predate the infection). Cell type and time point are not known. The V call is TRBV7-3, the J call TRBJ1-3; tentatively, D is TRBD1 (5 bases). CDR3 region: CASSRDGGNTIYF. Written as DNA, the CDR3 is TGTGCCAGCAGCCGGGACGGTGGAAACACCATATATTTT.